This T cell receptor (beta chain) is drawn from a study of spatial heterogeneity in lung cancer. V lost 5 bases and J 4 bases, leaving 9 bases between the germline ends. CDR1 is LNHDA, CDR2 SQIVND, per germline (reference sequence). This CDR3 contains 12 residues. Each CDR3 protein gets one entry after TCRdb re-called the 5' RACE reads with MiXCR. The sample consists of 9,500 to 12,000 distinct CDR3 sequences, over 6% of them appearing once. The time point here: sample taken at primary tumor resection. Sequences were derived from PBMCs, sampled at surgery. The source of this sequence is a male donor with early-stage non-small cell lung cancer. This sequence joins TRBV19 and TRBJ2-7; D is perhaps TRBD1 (6 bases). In DNA form, the CDR3 reads TGTGCCAGTAGTCCAGGGGCATACGAGCAGTACTTC. The encoded protein is CASSPGAYEQYF.